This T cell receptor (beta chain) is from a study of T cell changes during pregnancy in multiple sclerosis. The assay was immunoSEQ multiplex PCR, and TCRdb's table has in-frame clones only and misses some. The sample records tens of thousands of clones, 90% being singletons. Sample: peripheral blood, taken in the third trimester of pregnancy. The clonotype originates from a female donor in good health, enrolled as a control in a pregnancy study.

The CDR3 DNA reads TGTGCCAGCAGCTTAACAGGGGGCAATCAGCCCCAGCATTTT. This sequence encodes CASSLTGGNQPQHF. The chain joins TRBV11-2 to TRBJ1-5, with 7 bases matching TRBD1. The V gene end was trimmed by 2 bases and the J gene end by 2 bases; junction bases not matched to a gene: 0. The CDR3 is made up of 14 amino acids. Germline-derived CDR1 and CDR2 are SGHAT and FQNNGV.